The present entry profiles one T cell receptor (beta chain) with its context. Its antigen is currently unknown. Unique molecular identifiers were incorporated during preparation of the TCRbeta library. Via MiXCR, TCRdb re-called the PCR reads, giving one row per CDR3 protein. Here the sample spans hundreds of thousands of distinct CDR3 sequences, approximately 14% being singletons. The sample belongs to a study of T-cell reconstitution after alpha-beta-depleted transplantation in children. The junction had 12 bases not matched to a gene; V was cut back by 0 bases and J by 4 bases. Germline lookup yields CDR1 SGHRS and CDR2 YFSETQ. The CDR3 covers 17 residues. General study results and limits: One year after transplant, T-cell counts and diversity came mostly from newly produced T cells. Reportedly, roughly two months post-transplant, alpha-beta T cells arose from several hundred expanded graft clones.

This chain links TRBV5-1 with TRBJ2-7, with 8 bases that match TRBD2. Sequencing was performed on PBMCs, taken before TCRalphabeta/CD19-depleted stem cell transplant. The sequence was obtained from a girl aged 2-10 years with congenital amegakaryocytic thrombocytopenia, due to receive a stem cell transplant. DNA for the CDR3: TGCGCCAGCAGCTTGGAGGTACTAGCGGACCACGGTTACGAGCAGTACTTC. Amino acid sequence: CASSLEVLADHGYEQYF.